The rows below give T cell receptor beta chains drawn from one sample of a study of T cell repertoires in cytomegalovirus infection. Via MiXCR, TCRdb re-called the reads, giving one row per CDR3 protein. Counted here are 310,000 or so distinct CDR3 sequences, 20% to 30% occurring once; the ten biggest clones make up roughly 13%. The antigens of these receptors remain unknown. The sample consisted of cultured PBMCs, taken from culture after CMV antigen stimulation. These receptors were collected from a human donor in good health (CMV status not recorded). Some clones in this sample may be carry-over from other donors' samples. CDR3s include the opening cysteine and the closing phenylalanine or tryptophan. D genes are given only for firm matches. Clone size, where shown, is once, few, many, or a class for clones that have expanded.

>TRBJ2-1|few|TRBV7-9|.
TGTGCCAGCAGCTCCCGGGACGCATACAATGAGCAGTTCTTC
CASSSRDAYNEQFF
>TRBJ2-1|few|TRBV10-3|TRBD2
TGTGCCATCAGTGAGTTGGTCGGGAGGGCCTATGAGCAGTTCTTC
CAISELVGRAYEQFF
>TRBJ1-1|medium-sized|TRBV7-6|TRBD1
TGTGCCAGCAGCGTCCCTGAATCCGGGACAGGGGGCCACCCCTATGAAGCTTTCTTT
CASSVPESGTGGHPYEAFF
>TRBJ1-5|.|TRBV6-2/TRBV6-3|TRBD1
TGTGCCAGCAGCTCACAGGGGGCAGGGCAGCCCCAGCATTTT
CASSSQGAGQPQHF
>TRBJ1-1|.|TRBV19|.
TGTGCCAGTAGTATGTCACAGGCTCTGACTGAAGCTTTCTTT
CASSMSQALTEAFF
>TRBJ1-5|few|TRBV28|TRBD1
TGTGCCAGCATGGACAGGGGCAATCAGCCCCAGCATTTT
CASMDRGNQPQHF
>TRBJ2-1|many|TRBV7-2|.
TGTGCCAGCAGCCCACTAGTCAATGAGCAGTTCTTC
CASSPLVNEQFF
>TRBJ1-1|.|TRBV7-3|.
TGTGCCAGCAGCCCCGGAGGGAGGAACACTGAAGCTTTCTTT
CASSPGGRNTEAFF
>TRBJ2-5|.|TRBV7-3|.
TGTGCCAGCAGCTTAACTCGTCTGGAGACCCAGTACTTC
CASSLTRLETQYF
>TRBJ1-6|.|TRBV7-8|.
TGTGCCAGCAGCCGAGACGGGAGGTATATTAATTCACCCCTCCACTTT
CASSRDGRYINSPLHF
>TRBJ2-7|.|TRBV7-2|TRBD2
TGTGCCAGCAGCTTATTCTCTAGCGGAGCCTCCTCCTACGAGCAGTACTTC
CASSLFSSGASSYEQYF
>TRBJ2-1|few|TRBV5-6|TRBD2
TGTGCCAGCAGCTTGGGGCGTCTAGCGGGAGGACTTCCCTACAATGAGCAGTTCTTC
CASSLGRLAGGLPYNEQFF
>TRBJ2-1|few|TRBV7-2|.
TGTGCCAGCAGTACAACCGGCTTGGGAGGGTTCTTC
CASSTTGLGGFF
>TRBJ2-3|.|TRBV28|.
TGTGCCAGCAGTCCTATTCAGAGTGGAGCAGATACGCAGTATTTT
CASSPIQSGADTQYF
>TRBJ1-1|.|TRBV7-9|TRBD1
TGTGCCAGCAGCTTAATGCCGGGACAGGGCGAGAACACTGAAGCTTTCTTT
CASSLMPGQGENTEAFF
>TRBJ2-3|few|TRBV7-6|TRBD2
TGTGCCAGCCGGCGGGAGACCCGTAGCACAGATACGCAGTATTTT
CASRRETRSTDTQYF
>TRBJ2-1|once|TRBV12-3/TRBV12-4|TRBD2
TGTGCCAGCAGCCGTTCCGGGACTAGCTATTCTGGGACCAATGAGCAGTTCTTC
CASSRSGTSYSGTNEQFF
>TRBJ2-2|many|TRBV7-2|TRBD2
TGTGCCAGCAGCCCCGGGACTAGCGGGAGAAGAACCGGGGAGCTGTTTTTT
CASSPGTSGRRTGELFF
>TRBJ2-4|many|TRBV27|.
TGTGCCAGCAGTTTCTCAGGGGCCGGGACTCGGAGCATTCAGTACTTC
CASSFSGAGTRSIQYF
>TRBJ2-7|.|TRBV24-1|TRBD1
TGTGCCACCAGTGATACGACCTCAACAGGGGCCCTCGACGAGCAGTACTTC
CATSDTTSTGALDEQYF
>TRBJ2-7|.|TRBV29-1|.
TGCAGCATCCAAGGTACCTACGAGCAGTACTTC
CSIQGTYEQYF
>TRBJ2-4|.|TRBV6-6|.
TGTGCCGCCAAGGACGGGACTCACACTTCGGAGTACTTC
CAAKDGTHTSEYF
>TRBJ2-7|many|TRBV7-2|.
TGTGCCAGCAGCTCCTACGAGCAGTACTTC
CASSSYEQYF
>TRBJ2-3|many|TRBV7-2|.
TGTGCCAGCAAGTTAGACGTCGGCACAGATACGCAGTATTTT
CASKLDVGTDTQYF
>TRBJ2-6|many|TRBV7-6|TRBD1
TGTGCCAGCAGCGTCGGACAGGGATCTAGCTCTGGGGCCAACGTCCTGACTTTC
CASSVGQGSSSGANVLTF